Presented here are 10 T cell receptor beta chains from one specimen sequenced in a study of esophageal squamous cell carcinoma under preoperative chemotherapy. As to time point: before preoperative PTX-NDP chemotherapy. MiXCR was run by TCRdb on the PCR reads, yielding one entry per CDR3 protein. The sample has around 14,000 distinct CDR3 sequences; 60% are singletons. Sampling was conducted from a patient given preoperative chemotherapy. These receptors were collected from a human donor with esophageal squamous cell carcinoma. The donor label of this sample is uncertain.

This sequence joins TRBV6-5 and TRBJ2-3; D unclear. Germline values: CDR1 MNHEY, CDR2 SVGAGI. There are 16 residues in the CDR3. The V gene lost 5 bases and the J gene lost 11 bases, with 26 bases spanning the gap. Here the CDR3 DNA reads TGTGCCAGCAGTCACTTCCAGGATATGGCTATCGAGGAGCAGTATTTT. Its protein is CASSHFQDMAIEEQYF.

The V gene is TRBV6-1, the J gene TRBJ2-3, with a tentative D call TRBD1 (6 bases). V lost 6 bases, J lost 14 bases, and 27 bases lay in between. The CDR3 sequence is 15 residues long. Germline CDR1 and CDR2: MNHNS and SASEGT. CDR3 protein: CASRTRAGGTDKLYF. The CDR3 nucleotides read TGTGCCAGCAGAACCCGAGCTGGGGGCACAGATAAGCTGTATTTT.

The chain uses TRBV7-2 and TRBJ2-5; TRBD2 agrees at 10 bases. The CDR3 contains 14 residues. CDR1 and CDR2 from the germline V gene are SGHTA and FQGNSA. DNA of the CDR3: TGTGCGGGCAGCGGGGGGGGAGGCGTAGATACGCAGTACTTC. Translation gives CAGSGGGGVDTQYF.

The CDR3 region is CAGGEGGRDQDIQYF. CDR3 nucleotide sequence: TGTGCCGGGGGTGAAGGGGGACGTGACCAAGACATTCAGTACTTC. The chain uses TRBV6-1 and TRBJ2-4, with TRBD1 as a possible D gene (6 bases). This CDR3 has 15 amino acids. Looked up from germline, CDR1 is MNHNS and CDR2 is SASEGT. V lost 11 bases and J lost 8, with 25 bases in between.

To note about this clonotype: Compared with germline, one end of the junction differs, possibly owing to a read error. The genes are TRBV6-1 and TRBJ2-3, with D uncertain. The germline V gene encodes CDR1 MNHNS and CDR2 SASEGT. CDR3 size: 15 residues. For the CDR3, the DNA is TGTGCCAGCGGCAGGCGGCCGGGCGACAAAGATACGCAGTACTTT. Translated, it gives CASGRRPGDKDTQYF.

The genes are TRBV6-1 and TRBJ2-1; TRBD2 matches 9 bases. Germline loops: CDR1 MNHNS, CDR2 SASEGT. Losses at the gene ends were 6 bases for V and 6 bases for J; bases not matched to a gene: 9. The CDR3 runs 15 residues. The CDR3 DNA reads TGTGCCAGCAGGGGGAGGATAGCGGGGGTCAATGAGCAGTTCTTC. Translated: CASRGRIAGVNEQFF.

This chain uses TRBV27 with TRBJ2-1; D is tentatively TRBD1 or TRBD2 (6 bases each). Judging by the DNA end, TRBJ2-5 fits better; the J call may be wrong. This CDR3 is built from 18 residues. Germline CDR1 is MNHEY and CDR2 is SMNVEV (reference sequence). CDR3 DNA sequence: TGTGCCAGCAGTTTATCCCGGGGGCCTAGGCTTATGGGAGAGACCCAGTACTTC. Translating it yields CASSLSRGPRLMGETQYF.

The V and J genes are TRBV7-9 and TRBJ2-3, with D perhaps TRBD1 (6 bases). The end of the DNA is better explained by TRBJ2-1, so the J call may be wrong. The CDR3 length is 15 residues. Germline V lookup: CDR1 SEHNR, CDR2 FQNEAQ (reference sequence). The CDR3 sequence: CASSKWQGSSYEQFF. CDR3 DNA sequence: TGTGCCAGCAGCAAGTGGCAGGGGAGCTCCTACGAGCAGTTCTTC.

Concerning this clonotype itself: With a much larger clone just one base away, this may be a read error. The chain uses TRBV6-1 and TRBJ2-1, with 7 bases lining up with TRBD1. The V gene's germline CDR1 is MNHNS and CDR2 SASEGT. V gave up 5 bases and J gave up 10 bases; unmatched junction bases: 8. The CDR3 extends over 13 amino acids. The CDR3 spells CASSRGQAYEQFF. The CDR3 DNA is TGTGCCAGCAGTCGTGGACAGGCCTACGAGCAGTTCTTC.

This clonotype was seen once. V and J are TRBV7-2 and TRBJ2-4; D is unclear. V was clipped by 9 bases and J by 13 bases, with 22 bases between them. This CDR3 has 13 amino acids. Germline CDR1 and CDR2: SGHTA and FQGNSA. The CDR3 is CARGLWAKNTQYF. The CDR3 DNA reads as TGTGCCAGGGGCCTGTGGGCCAAAAACACGCAGTACTTC. The variable domain in full, completed from reference TRBV7-2 and TRBJ2-4, reads GAGVSQSPSNKVTEKGKDVELRCDPISGHTALYWYRQSLGQGLEFLIYFQGNSAPDKSGLPSDRFSAERTGGSVSTLTIQRTQQEDSAVYLCARGLWAKNTQYFGAGTRLSVL.